The T cell receptor beta chain described here comes from a study of shared clonotypes between healthy human individuals. TCRdb keeps only in-frame clones here, not all; method: immunoSEQ multiplex PCR. The sample gives hundreds of thousands of clones, more than 70% of which show up once; around 2% is in the top ten. Sequences were obtained from memory CD4+ T cells sorted from blood. Specified subset: CD45RA-negative fraction. This receptor was obtained from a young woman in good health.

The CDR3 DNA reads as TGTGCCAGCAGCTTGACTAGCGGGATCGGGAATGAGCAGTTCTTC. Translating gives CASSLTSGIGNEQFF. V and J are TRBV11-2 and TRBJ2-1; 11 bases align to TRBD2. J gave up 7 bases and V 3 bases, and 5 bases lay outside the gene matches. Germline values: CDR1 SGHAT, CDR2 FQNNGV. The CDR3 totals 15 residues.